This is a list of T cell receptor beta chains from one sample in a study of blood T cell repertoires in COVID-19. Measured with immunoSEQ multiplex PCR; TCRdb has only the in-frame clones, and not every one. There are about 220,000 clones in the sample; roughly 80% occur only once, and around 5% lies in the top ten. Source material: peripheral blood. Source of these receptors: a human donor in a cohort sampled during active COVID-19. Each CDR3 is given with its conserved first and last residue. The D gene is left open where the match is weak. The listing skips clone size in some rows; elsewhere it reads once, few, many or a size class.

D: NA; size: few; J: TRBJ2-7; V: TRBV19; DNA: TGTGCCAGTACCCAGGAACTAGCTACCTACGAGCAGTACTTC; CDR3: CASTQELATYEQYF
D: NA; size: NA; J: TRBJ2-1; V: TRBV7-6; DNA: TGTGCCAGCAGCTTAGCGCGGGACCCTCCAATCGGTTCCTACAATGAGCAGTTCTTC; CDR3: CASSLARDPPIGSYNEQFF
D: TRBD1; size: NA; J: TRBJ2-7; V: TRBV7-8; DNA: TGTGCCAGCAGCTTGGGACAGGGAGTTTACGAGCAGTACTTC; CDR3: CASSLGQGVYEQYF
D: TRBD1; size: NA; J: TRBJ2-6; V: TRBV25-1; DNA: TGTGCCAGCAGTGCCACCGGACAGGCACGCACCAACGTCCTGACTTTC; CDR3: CASSATGQARTNVLTF
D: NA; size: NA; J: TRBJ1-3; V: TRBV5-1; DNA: TGCGCCAGCAGCTTGGAGCTCCCTGGAAACACCATATATTTT; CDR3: CASSLELPGNTIYF
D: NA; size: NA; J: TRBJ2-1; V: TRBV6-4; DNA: TGTGCCAGCAGTGACTCAGCCCAATCTGAGCAGTTCTTC; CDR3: CASSDSAQSEQFF
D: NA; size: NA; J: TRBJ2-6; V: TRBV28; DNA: TGTGCCAGCAGTTTAAGGGGATCTGGGGCCAACGTCCTGACTTTC; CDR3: CASSLRGSGANVLTF
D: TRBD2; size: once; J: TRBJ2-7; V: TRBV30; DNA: TGTGCCTGGGGTGCCCGGCGGAGCGGGAGGAACGAGCAGTACTTC; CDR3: CAWGARRSGRNEQYF
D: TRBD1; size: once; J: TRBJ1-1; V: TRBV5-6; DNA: TGTGCCAGCAGCTCCCCAGGACAGGGCTACACTGAAGCTTTCTTT; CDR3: CASSSPGQGYTEAFF
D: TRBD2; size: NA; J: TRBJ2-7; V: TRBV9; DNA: TGTGCCAGCAGCCCCCGACTAGCGGGTACCTACGAGCAGTACTTC; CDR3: CASSPRLAGTYEQYF
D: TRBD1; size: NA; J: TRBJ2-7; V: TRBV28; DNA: TGTGCCAGCAATAATAAGAGGGGGACAGGGACCTACGAGCAGTACTTC; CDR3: CASNNKRGTGTYEQYF
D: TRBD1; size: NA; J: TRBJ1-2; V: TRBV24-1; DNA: TGTGCCACCAGTGCGGACAGGGGGCATGGCTACACCTTC; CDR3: CATSADRGHGYTF
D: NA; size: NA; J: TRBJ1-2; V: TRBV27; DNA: TGTGCCAGCAGTCCCTACGGGGGGGCTAGCTATGGCTACACCTTC; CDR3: CASSPYGGASYGYTF
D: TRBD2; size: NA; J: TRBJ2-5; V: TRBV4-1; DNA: TGCGCCAGCAGCCAAGAAGGGGGTAGCGGGAGGTATCAAGAGACCCAGTACTTC; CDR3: CASSQEGGSGRYQETQYF
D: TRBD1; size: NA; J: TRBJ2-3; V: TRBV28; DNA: TGTGCCAGCAGAAATCCGGGACAGGGAACAGATACGCAGTATTTT; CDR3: CASRNPGQGTDTQYF
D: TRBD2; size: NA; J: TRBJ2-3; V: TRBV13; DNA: TGTGCCAGCTTTACCCCCCGGGAGGGCCCCCCAGATACGCAGTATTTT; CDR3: CASFTPREGPPDTQYF
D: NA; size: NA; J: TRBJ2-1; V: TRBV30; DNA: TGTGCCTGGAGTCCGGGGGTGGGTGAGCAGTTCTTC; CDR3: CAWSPGVGEQFF
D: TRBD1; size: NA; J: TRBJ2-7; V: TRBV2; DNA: TGTGCCAGCAGGTACCGGGACAGAGCCTACGAGCAGTACTTC; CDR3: CASRYRDRAYEQYF
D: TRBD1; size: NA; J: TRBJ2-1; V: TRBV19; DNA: TGTGCCAGTAGCCCACAGGGGTTCCTCTACAATGAGCAGTTCTTC; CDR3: CASSPQGFLYNEQFF
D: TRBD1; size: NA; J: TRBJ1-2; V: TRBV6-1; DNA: TGTGCCAGCAGTGACAGGGGGCAGGGCTATGGCTACACCTTC; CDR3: CASSDRGQGYGYTF
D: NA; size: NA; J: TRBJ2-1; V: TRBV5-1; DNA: TGCGCCAGCAGCTTGTACGGGAGTAGGGATGAGCAGTTCTTC; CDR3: CASSLYGSRDEQFF
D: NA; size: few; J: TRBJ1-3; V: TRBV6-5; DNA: TGTGCCAGCGGGCAAGGATCCGGAAACACCATATATTTT; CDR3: CASGQGSGNTIYF
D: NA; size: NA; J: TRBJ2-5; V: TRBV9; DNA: TGTGCCAGCAGCGAGGACTATGGGACCCAGTACTTC; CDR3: CASSEDYGTQYF
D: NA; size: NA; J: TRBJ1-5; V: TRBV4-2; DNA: TGTGCCAGCAGCCAAGATCTGGCAGTACAACAGCCCCAGCATTTT; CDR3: CASSQDLAVQQPQHF
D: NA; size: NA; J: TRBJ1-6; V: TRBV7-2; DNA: TGTGCCAGCAGCTTCAGGGGAGCGGGGTCACCCCTCCACTTT; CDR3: CASSFRGAGSPLHF
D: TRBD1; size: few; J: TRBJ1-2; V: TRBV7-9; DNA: TGTGCCAGCAGCGGCTGGGACAGGGACGCCTATGGCTACACCTTC; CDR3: CASSGWDRDAYGYTF
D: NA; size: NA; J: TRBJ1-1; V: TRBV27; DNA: TGTGCCAGCAGTTATCAGGGTCTATCTGAAGCTTTCTTT; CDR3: CASSYQGLSEAFF
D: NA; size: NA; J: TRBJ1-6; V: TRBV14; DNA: TGTGCCAGCAGCCGAAACACCGGGACAAATTATAATTCACCCCTCCACTTT; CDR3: CASSRNTGTNYNSPLHF